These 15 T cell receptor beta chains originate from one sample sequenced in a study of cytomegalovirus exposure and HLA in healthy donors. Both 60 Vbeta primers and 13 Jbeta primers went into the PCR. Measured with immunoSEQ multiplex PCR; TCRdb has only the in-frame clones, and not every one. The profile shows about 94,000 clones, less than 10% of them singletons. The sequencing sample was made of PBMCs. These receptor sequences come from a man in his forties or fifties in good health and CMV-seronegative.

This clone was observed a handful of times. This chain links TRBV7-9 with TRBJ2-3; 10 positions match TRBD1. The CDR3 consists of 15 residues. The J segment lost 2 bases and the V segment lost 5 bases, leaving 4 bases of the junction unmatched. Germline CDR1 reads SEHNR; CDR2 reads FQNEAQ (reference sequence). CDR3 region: CASSSGTGDTDTQYF. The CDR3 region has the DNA TGTGCCAGCAGCAGTGGGACAGGGGACACAGATACGCAGTATTTT.

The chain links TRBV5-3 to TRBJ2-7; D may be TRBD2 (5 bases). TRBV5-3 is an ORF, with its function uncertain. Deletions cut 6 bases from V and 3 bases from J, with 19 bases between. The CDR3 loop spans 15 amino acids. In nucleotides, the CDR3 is TGTGCCAGAACCCTGAGGAGGAATTGCAACTACGAGCAGTACTTC. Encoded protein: CARTLRRNCNYEQYF.

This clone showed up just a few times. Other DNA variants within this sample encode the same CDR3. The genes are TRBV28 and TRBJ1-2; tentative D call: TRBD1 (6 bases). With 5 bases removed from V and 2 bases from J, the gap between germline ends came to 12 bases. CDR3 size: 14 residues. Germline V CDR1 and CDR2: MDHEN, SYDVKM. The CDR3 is CASSLEGTNYGYTF. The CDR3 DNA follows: TGTGCCAGCAGTCTCGAAGGGACAAACTATGGCTACACCTTC.

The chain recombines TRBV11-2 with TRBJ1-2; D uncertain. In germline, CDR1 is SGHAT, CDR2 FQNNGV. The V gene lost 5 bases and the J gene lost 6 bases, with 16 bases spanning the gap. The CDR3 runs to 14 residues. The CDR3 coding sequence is TGTGCCAGCAGCCCCCTGTTCCGGGGAGATGGCTACACCTTC. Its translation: CASSPLFRGDGYTF. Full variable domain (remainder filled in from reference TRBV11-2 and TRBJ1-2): EAGVAQSPRYKIIEKRQSVAFWCNPISGHATLYWYQQILGQGPKLLIQFQNNGVVDDSQLPKDRFSAERLKGVDSTLKIQPAKLEDSAVYLCASSPLFRGDGYTFGSGTRLTVV.

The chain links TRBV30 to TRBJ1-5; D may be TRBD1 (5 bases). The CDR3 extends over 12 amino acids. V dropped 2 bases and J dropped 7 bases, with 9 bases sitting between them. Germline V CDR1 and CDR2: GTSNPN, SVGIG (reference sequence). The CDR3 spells CAWSPGGQPQHF. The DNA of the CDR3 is TGTGCCTGGAGTCCCGGGGGGCAGCCCCAGCATTTT.

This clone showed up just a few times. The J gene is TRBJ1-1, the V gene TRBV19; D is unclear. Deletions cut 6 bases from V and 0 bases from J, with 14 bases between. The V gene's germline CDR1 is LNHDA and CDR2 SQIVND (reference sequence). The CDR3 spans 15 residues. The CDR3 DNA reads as TGTGCCAGTAGGCTGGCAGACACCATGAACACTGAAGCTTTCTTT. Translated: CASRLADTMNTEAFF.

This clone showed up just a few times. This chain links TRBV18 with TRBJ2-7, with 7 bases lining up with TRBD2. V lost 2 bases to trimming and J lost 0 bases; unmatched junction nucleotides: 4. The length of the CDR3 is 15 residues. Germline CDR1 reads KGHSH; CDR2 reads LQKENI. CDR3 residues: CASSPVASGSYEQYF. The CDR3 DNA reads TGTGCCAGCTCACCAGTGGCTAGCGGCTCCTACGAGCAGTACTTC.

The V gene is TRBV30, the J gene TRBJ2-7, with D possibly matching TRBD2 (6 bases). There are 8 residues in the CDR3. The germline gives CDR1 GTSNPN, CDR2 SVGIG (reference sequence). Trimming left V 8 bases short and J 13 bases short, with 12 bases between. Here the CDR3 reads CAVGDSYF. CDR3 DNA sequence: TGTGCCGTGGGGGACTCTTACTTC.

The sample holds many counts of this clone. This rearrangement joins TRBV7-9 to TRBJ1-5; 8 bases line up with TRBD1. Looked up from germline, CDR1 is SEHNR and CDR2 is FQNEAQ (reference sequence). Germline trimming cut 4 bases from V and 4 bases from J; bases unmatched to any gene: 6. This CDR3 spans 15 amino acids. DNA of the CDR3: TGTGCCAGCAGCTCAGACAGGGGAGGAAATCAGCCCCAGCATTTT. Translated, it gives CASSSDRGGNQPQHF.

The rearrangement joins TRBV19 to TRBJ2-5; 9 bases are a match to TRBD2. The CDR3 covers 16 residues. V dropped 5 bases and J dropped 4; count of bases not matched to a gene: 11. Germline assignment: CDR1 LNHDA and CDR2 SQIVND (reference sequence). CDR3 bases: TGTGCCAGTAGTCCAGGGACTAGCCCAGGGGGAGAGACCCAGTACTTC. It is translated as CASSPGTSPGGETQYF.

The CDR3 DNA reads as TGTGCCAGCAGTGATGAGGGGACTAGCTTGGTATGGAACTATGGCTACACCTTC. Amino acids: CASSDEGTSLVWNYGYTF. The V and J genes are TRBV2 and TRBJ1-2, with D perhaps TRBD1 (5 bases). Trimming left V 3 bases short and J 2 bases short, with 22 bases between. The length of the CDR3 is 18 residues. Germline CDR1 reads SNHLY; CDR2 reads FYNNEI.

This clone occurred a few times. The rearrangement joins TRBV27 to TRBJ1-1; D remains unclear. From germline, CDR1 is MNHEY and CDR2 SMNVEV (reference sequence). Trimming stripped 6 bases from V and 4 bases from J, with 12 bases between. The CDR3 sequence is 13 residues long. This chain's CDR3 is CASSQRVSTEAFF. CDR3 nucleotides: TGTGCCAGCAGCCAGAGGGTTAGCACTGAAGCTTTCTTT.

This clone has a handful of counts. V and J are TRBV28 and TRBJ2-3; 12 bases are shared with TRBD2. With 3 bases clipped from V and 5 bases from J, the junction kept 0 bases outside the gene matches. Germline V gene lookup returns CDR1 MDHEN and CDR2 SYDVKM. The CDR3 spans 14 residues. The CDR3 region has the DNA TGTGCCAGCAGTTTGACTAGCGGGAGAGATACGCAGTATTTT. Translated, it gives CASSLTSGRDTQYF.

The CDR3 nucleotides are TGTGCCAGCCAGACAGGGGTCACCGGGGAGCTGTTTTTT. Protein product: CASQTGVTGELFF. The chain carries TRBV6-6 and TRBJ2-2, with 8 bases matching TRBD1. The V and J ends lost 8 bases and 4 bases, in that order; junction bases with no gene match: 3. Germline CDR1 MNHNY, CDR2 SVGAGI (reference sequence). The CDR3 length is 13 residues.

CDR3 amino acids: CASSGASTPKAFF. The CDR3 DNA is TGTGCCAGCAGTGGGGCCTCTACACCGAAAGCTTTCTTT. The rearrangement links TRBV5-6 to TRBJ1-1, with D possibly TRBD1 on 5 matching bases. Germline CDR1 reads SGHDT; CDR2 reads YYEEEE. V dropped 5 bases and J dropped 9 bases, with 17 bases sitting between them. There are 13 residues in the CDR3.